The present TCR beta chain was sequenced within a study of blood T cell repertoires in COVID-19. Study background: The United States, Italy and Spain were the sources of the acute and convalescent COVID-19 samples. The cDNA or gDNA used as material had been derived from T cells, B-cell-depleted T cells, or PBMCs.

Germline V gene data show CDR1 as SNHLY and CDR2 as FYNNEI. V shed 5 bases and J 0 bases; nucleotides not matched to a gene: 4. The CDR3 consists of 15 residues. In the study's own analysis: Reference gene primer amplification yielded estimated nucleated cell counts. Sequenced by immunoSEQ multiplex PCR; TCRdb stores in-frame clones only, minus some. That table supplies the V and J calls and clone size; D and trimming were determined from the DNA. The top ten clones hold less than 8% of a sample with about 47,000 clones, less than 90% of them seen once. The sequence was obtained from a man aged 55 to 69 with active COVID-19. The chain links TRBV2 to TRBJ2-5; 9 bases line up with TRBD2. The sequencing input was peripheral blood. CDR3 in DNA: TGTGCCAGCAGTCTGACTAGCGGATACCAAGAGACCCAGTACTTC. Translated: CASSLTSGYQETQYF.